This T cell receptor beta chain was found in a study of memory CD4+ T cells and cytomegalovirus serostatus. Generated by immunoSEQ multiplex PCR, the TCRdb table keeps only in-frame clones and is missing some. Of tens of thousands of clones detected, more than 75% appear once; the ten largest clones hold around 0.43%. The sort gate was single viable CD3+CD4+CD8-CD45RO+ cells for memory CD4+ T cells. The study's findings and limits: The CMV-associated TCR signature appears largely within the CD4+ memory repertoire. Each of fewer than 80 CMV-associated TCRbeta sequences occurred in one to five individuals. CMV serostatus prediction reached median AUC approximately 0.95, or 0.91 with US-trained model.

A few counts support this clone. The antigen is undetermined. Sequenced material: memory CD4+ T cells from blood. The sequence was obtained from an adult in good health and CMV-seronegative.

The DNA for the CDR3 is TGTGCCAGCACGTGGCACCTCAATCAGCCCCAGCATTTT. Residues: CASTWHLNQPQHF. The chain carries TRBV2 and TRBJ1-5, with D unresolved. Germline V gene sequence: CDR1 SNHLY, CDR2 FYNNEI. V was trimmed by 7 bases and J by 3 bases, leaving 10 bases between them. This CDR3 has 13 amino acids. Using reference TRBV2 and TRBJ1-5 for the parts outside the CDR3, the full variable domain is EPEVTQTPSHQVTQMGQEVILRCVPISNHLYFYWYRQILGQKVEFLVSFYNNEISEKSEIFDDQFSVERPDGSNFTLKIRSTKLEDSAMYFCASTWHLNQPQHFGDGTRLSIL.